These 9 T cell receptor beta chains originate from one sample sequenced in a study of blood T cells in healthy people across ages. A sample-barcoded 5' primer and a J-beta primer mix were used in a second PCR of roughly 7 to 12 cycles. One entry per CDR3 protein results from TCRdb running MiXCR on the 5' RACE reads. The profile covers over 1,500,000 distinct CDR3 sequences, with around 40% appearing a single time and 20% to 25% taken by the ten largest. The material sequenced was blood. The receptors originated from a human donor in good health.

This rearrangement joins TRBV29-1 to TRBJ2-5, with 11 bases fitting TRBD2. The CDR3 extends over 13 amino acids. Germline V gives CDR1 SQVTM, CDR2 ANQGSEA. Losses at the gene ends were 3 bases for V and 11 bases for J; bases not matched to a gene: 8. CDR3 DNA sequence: TGCAGCGTTGAGGTGACTAGCGGGAATGAGCAGTACTTC. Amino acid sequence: CSVEVTSGNEQYF.

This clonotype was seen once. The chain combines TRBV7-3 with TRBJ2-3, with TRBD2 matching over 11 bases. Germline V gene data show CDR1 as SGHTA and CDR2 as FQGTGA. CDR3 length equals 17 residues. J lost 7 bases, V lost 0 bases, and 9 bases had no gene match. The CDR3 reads CASSLTHSGGARNTQYF. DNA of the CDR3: TGTGCCAGCAGCTTAACTCATAGCGGGGGGGCAAGAAATACGCAGTATTTT.

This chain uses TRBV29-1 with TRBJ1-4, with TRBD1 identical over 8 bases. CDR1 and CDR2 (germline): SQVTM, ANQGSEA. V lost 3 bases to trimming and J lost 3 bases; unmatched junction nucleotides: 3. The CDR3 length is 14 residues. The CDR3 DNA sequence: TGCAGCGTTGAGATGACAGGGGCTAATGAAAAACTGTTTTTT. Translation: CSVEMTGANEKLFF.

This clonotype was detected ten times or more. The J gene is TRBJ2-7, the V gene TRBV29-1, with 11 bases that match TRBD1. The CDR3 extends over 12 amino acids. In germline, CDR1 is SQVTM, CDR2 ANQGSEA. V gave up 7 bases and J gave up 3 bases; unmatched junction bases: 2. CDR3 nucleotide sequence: TGCAGCGGTGGGACAGGGGGCTACGAGCAGTACTTC. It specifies CSGGTGGYEQYF.

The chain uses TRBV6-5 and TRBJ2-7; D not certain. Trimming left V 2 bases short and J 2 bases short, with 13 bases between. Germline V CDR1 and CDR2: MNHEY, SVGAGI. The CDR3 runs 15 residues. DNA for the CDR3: TGTGCCAGCAGTTACACTAACACGGATACCTACGAGCAGTACTTC. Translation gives CASSYTNTDTYEQYF.

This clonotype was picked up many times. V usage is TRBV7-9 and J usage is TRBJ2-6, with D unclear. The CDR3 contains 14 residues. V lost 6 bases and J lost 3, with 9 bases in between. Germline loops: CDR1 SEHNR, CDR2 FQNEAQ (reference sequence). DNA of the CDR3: TGTGCCAGCAGTCGGATATATGGGGCCAACGTCCTGACTTTC. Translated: CASSRIYGANVLTF.

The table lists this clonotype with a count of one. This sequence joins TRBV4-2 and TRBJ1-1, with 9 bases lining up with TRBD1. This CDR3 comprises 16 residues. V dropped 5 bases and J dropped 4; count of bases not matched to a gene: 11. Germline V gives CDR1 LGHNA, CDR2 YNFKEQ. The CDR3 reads CASSRDREAWGTEAFF. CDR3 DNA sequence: TGTGCCAGCAGCAGGGACAGGGAAGCGTGGGGCACTGAAGCTTTCTTT.

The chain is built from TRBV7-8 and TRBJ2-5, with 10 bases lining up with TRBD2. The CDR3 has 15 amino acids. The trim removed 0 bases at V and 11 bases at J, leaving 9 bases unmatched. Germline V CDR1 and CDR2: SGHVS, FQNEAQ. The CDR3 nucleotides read TGTGCCAGCAGCTTAGCGGGACTAGCGAGTTATGAGCAGTACTTC. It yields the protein CASSLAGLASYEQYF.

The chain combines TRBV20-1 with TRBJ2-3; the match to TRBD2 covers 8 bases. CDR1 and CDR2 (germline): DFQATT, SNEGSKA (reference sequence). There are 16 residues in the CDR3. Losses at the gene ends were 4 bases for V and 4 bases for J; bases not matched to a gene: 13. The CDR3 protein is CSANAPGGPRADTQYF. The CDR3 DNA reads TGCAGTGCTAACGCCCCGGGGGGGCCAAGGGCAGATACGCAGTATTTT.